A selection of T cell receptor beta chains follows, all from one sample in a study of shared clonotypes between healthy human individuals. Only in-frame clones appear in the TCRdb table, and some are missing; sequencing was by immunoSEQ multiplex PCR. Altogether some 1.1 million clones are present, 77% being singletons, with the ten largest covering over 0.8%. The specimen sequenced was memory CD4+ T cells from PBMCs. Receptors originate from a man younger than 35 in good health. Some clones in this sample may be carry-over from other donors' samples. Each CDR3 is given with its conserved first and last residue. The D gene is left open where the match is weak. Clone size is given for some rows only: seen once, a few or many times, or a class if the clone is expanded.

TRBV7-9,TRBJ2-1,-,TRBD2,TGTGCCAGCAGCTTAGATCTGGGACTAGCGGGAGGAAGCTACAATGAGCAGTTCTTC,CASSLDLGLAGGSYNEQFF
TRBV7-2,TRBJ1-3,-,-,TGTGCCAGCAGCTTAACCAGGGGATCTGGAAACACCATATATTTT,CASSLTRGSGNTIYF
TRBV6-5,TRBJ2-7,-,TRBD2,TGTGCCAGCAGGGGAGGGTACGAGCAGTACTTC,CASRGGYEQYF
TRBV7-7,TRBJ1-3,-,-,TGTGCCAGCAGCCCCGGACGGACCTCTGGAAACACCATATATTTT,CASSPGRTSGNTIYF
TRBV10-3,TRBJ1-5,-,TRBD1,TGTGCCATCAGTGGACAGGGAAGCAATCAGCCCCAGCATTTT,CAISGQGSNQPQHF
TRBV5-5,TRBJ2-3,-,-,TGTGCCAGCAGCTCAGTCGGGGCGCAGTATTTT,CASSSVGAQYF
TRBV4-3,TRBJ1-4,-,-,TGCGCCAGCAGGATCAGGGGCGGACCCAACGAAAAACTGTTTTTT,CASRIRGGPNEKLFF
TRBV7-8,TRBJ1-5,-,-,TGTGCCAGCAGCTTAGTCGGTAGCAATCAGCCCCAGCATTTT,CASSLVGSNQPQHF
TRBV9,TRBJ2-7,once,TRBD2,TGTGCCAGCAGCGTAGGGGGGACTAGCGCGAACTACGAGCAGTACTTC,CASSVGGTSANYEQYF
TRBV29-1,TRBJ2-5,-,-,TGCAGCGTCTCTAATCTTGGTGGTGAGACCCAGTACTTC,CSVSNLGGETQYF
TRBV4-2,TRBJ1-2,-,-,TGTGCCAGCAGCCAGGCGGGACACAACTATGGCTACACCTTC,CASSQAGHNYGYTF
TRBV11-2,TRBJ2-7,once,TRBD2,TGTGCCAGCAGCTCGGGGGGGGCTGGCGAGCAGTACTTC,CASSSGGAGEQYF
TRBV28,TRBJ1-2,-,TRBD1,TGTGCCAGCAGTCTTACAGGGGGAGCCTATGGCTACACCTTC,CASSLTGGAYGYTF